These 10 T cell receptor beta chains were all obtained from the same sample, sequenced in a study of blood T cells in healthy people across ages. A J-beta primer mix and a sample-barcoded 5' primer were used in a second PCR of about 7 to 11 cycles. Each CDR3 protein gets one entry after TCRdb re-called the 5' RACE reads with MiXCR. The sample includes nearly 1 million distinct CDR3 sequences, roughly 51% of them seen just once. The sample taken for sequencing was blood. Every receptor here comes from a woman aged 55-75 years in good health.

The gene calls are TRBV28 and TRBJ2-5; 7 bases match TRBD2. The J call may be incorrect, as the DNA end agrees better with TRBJ2-7. The CDR3 is made up of 11 amino acids. Germline assignment: CDR1 MDHEN and CDR2 SYDVKM. The CDR3 here is CASLGRNEQYF. The DNA for the CDR3 is TGTGCCAGCCTCGGGAGGAACGAGCAGTACTTC.

This sequence joins TRBV20-1 and TRBJ2-1; D gene unclear. This CDR3 has 16 amino acids. The V end was cut by 4 bases, the J end by 9 bases, with 25 bases between. Germline V lookup: CDR1 DFQATT, CDR2 SNEGSKA (reference sequence). This chain's CDR3 is CSATTHVKGPTGEQFF. CDR3 coding DNA: TGCAGTGCTACGACACACGTGAAGGGCCCAACGGGTGAGCAGTTCTTC.

This clonotype was recorded a few times. This rearrangement joins TRBV21-1 to TRBJ2-7. TRBV21-1 is recorded as a pseudogene. This CDR3 is 15 amino acids long. The CDR3 loop is CASSKDRARAYEQYF. The DNA of the CDR3 is TGTGCCAGCAGCAAAGATCGTGCCAGAGCCTACGAGCAGTACTTC.

The genes are TRBV20-1 and TRBJ2-3; 8 nucleotides align to TRBD2. Germline CDR1 is DFQATT and CDR2 is SNEGSKA (reference sequence). With V trimmed by 6 bases and J by 4 bases, 12 bases remained unmatched. There are 15 residues in the CDR3. The CDR3 nucleotides are TGCAGTGCAGCCGTCAGCGGGAGTGAGGCAGATACGCAGTATTTT. It yields the protein CSAAVSGSEADTQYF.

This clonotype came up a few times. The rearrangement links TRBV4-1 to TRBJ2-7, with 8 bases that match TRBD2. CDR1 MGHRA and CDR2 YSYEKL come from the germline V gene. The ends lost 1 base at V and 2 bases at J; junction bases unmatched: 10. CDR3 length equals 17 residues. The CDR3 loop reads CASSQVRGGLATYEQYF. CDR3 nucleotides: TGCGCCAGCAGCCAAGTCCGGGGGGGGCTTGCCACCTACGAGCAGTACTTC.

Concerning this clonotype: This could be a read error, since a much larger clone is one nucleotide away. The chain is built from TRBV15 and TRBJ2-1; the D is unclear. The germline V and J ends were trimmed by 1 base and 8 bases, with 12 bases remaining between them. The V gene's germline CDR1 is LNHNV and CDR2 YYDKDF (reference sequence). The length of the CDR3 is 14 residues. CDR3 DNA: TGTGCCACCAGCAGAGGTAGAGGTTATCATGAGCAGTTCTTC. This codes for CATSRGRGYHEQFF.

The chain joins TRBV28 to TRBJ2-4; 10 bases are a match to TRBD1. Germline V gene data show CDR1 as MDHEN and CDR2 as SYDVKM. The CDR3 runs to 19 residues. The V segment lost 0 bases and the J segment 1 base; nucleotides outside the gene matches: 9. The CDR3 loop reads CASSLWTGGGSGAKNIQYF. DNA of the CDR3: TGTGCCAGCAGTTTATGGACAGGGGGCGGGAGTGGGGCCAAAAACATTCAGTACTTC.

The sample holds a few counts of this clonotype. The chain uses TRBV21-1 and TRBJ2-7. TRBV21-1 counts as a pseudogene. The CDR3 consists of 13 residues. The CDR3 sequence is CASSRLTAYEQYF. DNA for the CDR3: TGTGCCAGCAGCCGATTAACAGCCTACGAGCAGTACTTC.

The chain carries TRBV6-6 and TRBJ2-3, with D perhaps matching TRBD1 or TRBD2 (5 bases each). Trimming shortened V by 7 bases and J by 0 bases, and 11 bases separated the two germline ends. In germline, CDR1 is MNHNY, CDR2 SVGAGI (reference sequence). The length of the CDR3 is 14 residues. CDR3 DNA: TGTGCCAGCACCTACGAGGGGAGCACAGATACGCAGTATTTT. It yields the protein CASTYEGSTDTQYF.

For this clonotype: The junction departs from germline at one end; a sequencing error may be responsible. The V gene is TRBV27, the J gene TRBJ2-3, with TRBD2 as a possible D gene (6 bases). The CDR3 has 16 residues. Germline CDR1 reads MNHEY; CDR2 reads SMNVEV (reference sequence). CDR3 protein: CASSLSAGLSTGTQYF. The DNA for the CDR3 is TGTGCCAGCAGTTTATCCGCGGGACTGAGCACAGGTACGCAGTATTTT.